This T cell receptor beta chain was identified during a study of blood T cell repertoires in COVID-19. Study-level background: From T cells, B-cell-depleted T cells, or PBMCs came the material, which was cDNA or gDNA.

This clone was observed once. TCRdb keeps only in-frame clones here, not all; method: immunoSEQ multiplex PCR. The sample has approximately 82,000 clones, around 80% seen once. Per germline, CDR1 LGHDT and CDR2 YNNKEL (reference sequence). V lost 2 bases and J 0 bases, leaving 5 bases between the germline ends. This CDR3 region has 14 residues. The chain joins TRBV3-1 (or the pseudogene TRBV3-2) to TRBJ2-1; D is undetermined. This clonotype originated in a man over 45 with active or convalescent COVID-19. The specimen was peripheral blood. The CDR3 DNA is TGTGCCAGCAGCCAATCAGGCTCCTACAATGAGCAGTTCTTC. This gives the protein CASSQSGSYNEQFF.